Sequencing of this T cell receptor beta chain was carried out in a study of CD8 T cells in Susac syndrome. The study's findings and limits: The study recognized that its TCR sequencing and HLA analysis covered a relatively small number of individuals.

RNA was extracted with the RNeasy kit, and a quantity of roughly 0.5 to 1 ug was reverse transcribed using random hexamers. The immunoSEQ assay covered 54 Vbeta and 13 Jbeta segments for CDR3. MiXCR was run by TCRdb on the immunoSEQ multiplex PCR reads, yielding one entry per CDR3 protein. Of about 250,000 distinct CDR3 sequences listed, just under 95% are singletons. This CDR3 has 14 amino acids. V lost 2 bases, J lost 6 bases, and 7 bases stayed unmatched. CDR1 is SGHRS, CDR2 YFSETQ, per germline. This clonotype was seen more than once but under ten times. Its matching antigen is unknown. This clonotype was sampled from a human donor with multiple sclerosis. Sequenced material: CD4+ T cells from PBMCs. The chain carries TRBV5-1 and TRBJ1-2; 7 nucleotides line up with TRBD1. The CDR3 DNA sequence: TGCGCCAGCAGCTTCCCGGACGGGACAGATGGCTACACCTTC. This gives the protein CASSFPDGTDGYTF.